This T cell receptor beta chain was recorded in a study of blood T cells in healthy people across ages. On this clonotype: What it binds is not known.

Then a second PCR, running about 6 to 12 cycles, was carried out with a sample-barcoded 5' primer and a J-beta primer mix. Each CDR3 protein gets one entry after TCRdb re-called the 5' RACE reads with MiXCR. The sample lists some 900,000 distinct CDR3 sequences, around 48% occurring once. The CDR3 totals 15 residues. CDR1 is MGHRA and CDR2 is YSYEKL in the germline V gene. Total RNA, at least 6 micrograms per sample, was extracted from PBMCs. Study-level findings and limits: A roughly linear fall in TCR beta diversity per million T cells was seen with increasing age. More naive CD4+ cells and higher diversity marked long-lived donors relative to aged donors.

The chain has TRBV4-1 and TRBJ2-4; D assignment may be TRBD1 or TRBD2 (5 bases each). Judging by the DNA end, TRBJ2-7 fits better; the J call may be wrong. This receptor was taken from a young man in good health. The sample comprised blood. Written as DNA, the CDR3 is TGCGCCAGCAGCTACCGGGACGGAGAAGCCTACGAGCAGTACTTC. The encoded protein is CASSYRDGEAYEQYF.